These T cell receptor beta chains were read from a single sample in a study of T cells expressing NK-cell markers. TCRdb processed the 5' RACE reads again and assigns one entry to each CDR3 protein, with no DNA. The sample table includes 550,000 or so distinct CDR3 sequences. The source material was blood T cells: a sorted CD56 or NKG2C T cell subset, CD4+ or CD8+ T cells, or bulk PBMC T cells (not recorded which). Receptors were obtained from a man aged 18 to 29 in good health. Each CDR3 is given with its conserved first and last residue. The order of the fields is CDR3 length, V gene, J gene, CDR3 protein.

15	TRBV20-1	TRBJ2-3	CSARDRSGSIDTQYF
14	TRBV20-1	TRBJ2-4	CSAPSAVAKNIQYF
15	TRBV12-3/TRBV12-4	TRBJ2-1	CASRTLLSSYNEQFF
16	TRBV29-1	TRBJ2-7	CSVARTSGRPAYEQYF
14	TRBV12-3/TRBV12-4	TRBJ2-2	CASSFRRAAGELFF
18	TRBV20-1	TRBJ2-3	CSARDQGLAGGLADTQYF
17	TRBV6-2/TRBV6-3	TRBJ2-7	CASSYGFGLANSYEQYF
13	TRBV5-1	TRBJ2-5	CASSFDSKETQYF
15	TRBV4-1	TRBJ2-2	CASSTGAGRTGELFF
15	TRBV6-1	TRBJ2-3	CASGGGADSTDTQYF
14	TRBV20-1	TRBJ2-7	CSATGQDTPYEQYF
11	TRBV12-3/TRBV12-4	TRBJ2-1	CASSWQREQFF
15	TRBV4-1	TRBJ1-4	CASSQVWATNEKLFF
14	TRBV7-2	TRBJ2-3	CASSLDRRTDTQYF
15	TRBV11-2	TRBJ2-4	CASSLGTGRKNIQYF
14	TRBV20-1	TRBJ1-2	CSARRSAQGYGYTF